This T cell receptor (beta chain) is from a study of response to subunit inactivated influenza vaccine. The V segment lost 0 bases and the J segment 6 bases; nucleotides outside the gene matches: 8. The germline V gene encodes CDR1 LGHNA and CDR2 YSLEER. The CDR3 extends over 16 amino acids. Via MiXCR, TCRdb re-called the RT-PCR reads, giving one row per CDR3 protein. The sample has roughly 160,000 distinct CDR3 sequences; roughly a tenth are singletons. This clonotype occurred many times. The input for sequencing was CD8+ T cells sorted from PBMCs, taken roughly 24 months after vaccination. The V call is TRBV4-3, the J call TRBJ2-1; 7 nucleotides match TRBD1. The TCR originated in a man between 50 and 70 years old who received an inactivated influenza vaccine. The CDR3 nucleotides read TGCGCCAGCAGCCAAGATGGACAGGCCGGAGTCAATGAGCAGTTCTTC. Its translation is CASSQDGQAGVNEQFF.